The 27 T cell receptor beta chains listed next were all sequenced from one sample in a study of T cell responses to AZD1222 COVID-19 vaccine. Measured with immunoSEQ multiplex PCR; TCRdb has only the in-frame clones, and not every one. The sample holds about 120,000 clones; more than 85% are singletons and the top ten take 7.1%. Specimen: peripheral blood, collected 28 days after the second AZD1222 dose. The receptor set was obtained from an adult who received the AZD1222 COVID-19 vaccine.

This clone was seen more than once but under ten times. V gene TRBV4-1 combines with J gene TRBJ1-1, with a tentative D call TRBD1 (6 bases). Trimming left V 3 bases short and J 0 bases short, with 8 bases between. CDR3 length: 14 residues. Germline V gene data show CDR1 as MGHRA and CDR2 as YSYEKL. This CDR3 is CASSHRGLNTEAFF. CDR3 in DNA: TGCGCCAGCAGCCACAGGGGTCTGAACACTGAAGCTTTCTTT.

The V and J genes are TRBV18 and TRBJ2-7, with 7 bases matching TRBD2. Per the germline V gene, CDR1 is KGHSH and CDR2 is LQKENI. Trimming took 2 bases from V and 0 from J; bases not matched to a gene: 16. This CDR3 is 19 amino acids long. CDR3 bases: TGTGCCAGCTCACCAAGGGTCGGGAGGACCGTTTTAAGCTCCTACGAGCAGTACTTC. Its protein is CASSPRVGRTVLSSYEQYF.

The chain recombines TRBV19 with TRBJ2-1; TRBD1 matches at 12 bases. Germline CDR1 LNHDA, CDR2 SQIVND (reference sequence). The CDR3 totals 13 residues. J gave up 8 bases and V 6 bases, and 2 bases lay outside the gene matches. CDR3 residues: CASRGQGAHEQFF. CDR3 in DNA: TGTGCCAGTAGGGGACAGGGGGCCCATGAGCAGTTCTTC.

The chain links TRBV9 to TRBJ1-4; D is perhaps TRBD1 (5 bases). Trimming stripped 4 bases from V and 8 bases from J, with 18 bases between. There are 15 residues in the CDR3. The germline gives CDR1 SGDLS, CDR2 YYNGEE. The CDR3 sequence is CASSRDQGALEKLFF. The DNA for the CDR3 is TGTGCCAGCAGCAGAGACCAGGGAGCCCTCGAAAAACTGTTTTTT.

CDR3 bases: TGTGCCAGCAGCCCACCCTCGACAGACGCACTTATGGACACTGAAGCTTTCTTT. This translates into CASSPPSTDALMDTEAFF. The chain uses TRBV28 and TRBJ1-1; the D gene is possibly TRBD1 (5 bases). CDR3 length equals 18 residues. Germline V gene lookup returns CDR1 MDHEN and CDR2 SYDVKM. Trimming shortened V by 6 bases and J by 3 bases, and 26 bases separated the two germline ends.

The chain is built from TRBV5-4 and TRBJ2-3; D may be TRBD1 (6 bases). Germline loops: CDR1 SGHNT, CDR2 YYREEE (reference sequence). The CDR3 loop spans 15 amino acids. V was cut by 0 bases and J by 4 bases, with 12 bases left in between. The CDR3: CASSLAGRGADTQYF. For the CDR3, the DNA is TGTGCCAGCAGCTTGGCCGGCAGGGGAGCAGATACGCAGTATTTT.

This clone was observed once. The V gene is TRBV6-1, the J gene TRBJ1-1; D possibly corresponds to TRBD1 (5 bases). This CDR3 is 15 amino acids long. Germline CDR1 is MNHNS and CDR2 is SASEGT. Trimming took off 2 bases at V and 3 bases at J, with 13 bases between the two ends. For the CDR3, the DNA is TGTGCCAGCAGTGAATTTGGCGAGGGGTACACTGAAGCTTTCTTT. The encoded protein is CASSEFGEGYTEAFF.

This chain links TRBV7-2 with TRBJ2-7, with no clear D. The CDR3 has 14 residues. Trimming took off 5 bases at V and 5 bases at J, with 16 bases between the two ends. The V gene's germline CDR1 is SGHTA and CDR2 FQGNSA. The CDR3 region has the DNA TGTGCCAGCAGCCCGGCGGCCTTCCGGGACGAGCAGTACTTC. Its translation is CASSPAAFRDEQYF.

The rearrangement uses TRBV27 and TRBJ1-3, with TRBD1 matching 7 bases. V lost 6 bases to trimming and J lost 4 bases; unmatched junction nucleotides: 9. This CDR3 region has 15 residues. Germline lookup yields CDR1 MNHEY and CDR2 SMNVEV (reference sequence). As DNA, the CDR3 is TGTGCCAGCAGATCGACAGGGTATGACGGAAACACCATATATTTT. Protein product: CASRSTGYDGNTIYF.

The V and J genes are TRBV15 and TRBJ2-5; D possibly corresponds to TRBD1 (6 bases). Germline V CDR1 and CDR2: LNHNV, YYDKDF (reference sequence). V lost 0 bases, J lost 1 base, and 12 bases lay in between. The CDR3 runs 16 residues. This CDR3 reads CATSRDLRGIQETQYF. In DNA, the CDR3 is TGTGCCACCAGCAGAGATTTAAGGGGGATCCAAGAGACCCAGTACTTC.

V is TRBV5-6 and J is TRBJ2-7, with 10 positions matching TRBD2. This CDR3 has 16 residues. CDR1 and CDR2 from the germline V gene are SGHDT and YYEEEE. The V gene end was trimmed by 0 bases and the J gene end by 6 bases; junction bases not matched to a gene: 9. CDR3 residues: CASSLAASGSRGEQYF. The CDR3 DNA is TGTGCCAGCAGCTTGGCGGCTAGCGGGAGTAGGGGCGAGCAGTACTTC.

This clone was seen only a few times. The V and J genes are TRBV24-1 and TRBJ1-5; D gene uncertain. With 7 bases removed from V and 4 bases from J, the gap between germline ends came to 13 bases. Germline V gives CDR1 KGHDR, CDR2 SFDVKD. CDR3 length: 14 amino acids. The CDR3 is CATRPPGRNQPQHF. The CDR3 DNA reads TGTGCCACCAGACCACCGGGAAGAAATCAGCCCCAGCATTTT.

The chain links TRBV14 to TRBJ2-3; D not certain. Trimming pared 0 bases from V and 5 bases from J, leaving 9 bases between. The CDR3 is 14 residues long. Germline V gene sequence: CDR1 SGHDN, CDR2 FVKESK. CDR3 in DNA: TGTGCCAGCAGCCAAGAGCGCGGCAGAGATACGCAGTATTTT. Translated, it gives CASSQERGRDTQYF.

The genes are TRBV5-1 and TRBJ2-7; 8 nucleotides line up with TRBD2. With V trimmed by 0 bases and J by 5 bases, 4 bases remained unmatched. This CDR3 has 14 residues. The germline V gene encodes CDR1 SGHRS and CDR2 YFSETQ. The CDR3 region has the DNA TGCGCCAGCAGCTTGGAGCGGGAGCCAAACGAGCAGTACTTC. Translated, it gives CASSLEREPNEQYF.

The chain employs TRBV19 and TRBJ1-3; a weak D match, TRBD1 (5 bases). The germline V and J ends were trimmed by 6 bases and 4 bases, with 13 bases remaining between them. This CDR3 is 14 amino acids long. The V gene's germline CDR1 is LNHDA and CDR2 SQIVND (reference sequence). CDR3 nucleotide sequence: TGTGCCAGTAGGGGACTGCAGCCAGGAAACACCATATATTTT. It yields the protein CASRGLQPGNTIYF.

The chain carries TRBV2 and TRBJ1-2, with TRBD1 as a possible D gene (6 bases). Germline values: CDR1 SNHLY, CDR2 FYNNEI. V shed 2 bases and J shed 4 bases, with 17 bases lying between them. There are 16 residues in the CDR3. CDR3 amino acids: CASSETTLKGVYGYTF. In DNA form, the CDR3 reads TGTGCCAGCAGTGAAACTACTCTAAAGGGGGTCTATGGCTACACCTTC.

Comments on this clone: Other DNA sequences in this sample translate to the same CDR3. The chain links TRBV14 to TRBJ2-5; D unresolved. Germline V gives CDR1 SGHDN, CDR2 FVKESK. Deletions cut 4 bases from V and 2 bases from J, with 5 bases between. The CDR3 runs 12 residues. CDR3 coding DNA: TGTGCCAGCAGCCGCCTACAAGAGACCCAGTACTTC. It specifies CASSRLQETQYF. The complete variable domain, with remaining parts taken from reference TRBV14 and TRBJ2-5, reads EAGVTQFPSHSVIEKGQTVTLRCDPISGHDNLYWYRRVMGKEIKFLLHFVKESKQDESGMPNNRFLAERTGGTYSTLKVQPAELEDSGVYFCASSRLQETQYFGPGTRLLVL.

The chain links TRBV6-2 or TRBV6-3 to TRBJ2-7, with D perhaps TRBD1 (6 bases). V shed 2 bases and J shed 4 bases, with 9 bases lying between them. The germline V gene has CDR1 MNHEY and CDR2 SVGEGT. The CDR3 covers 13 residues. CDR3 DNA sequence: TGTGCCAGCAGTTACAGGACAGAGTACGAGCAGTACTTC. Its translation is CASSYRTEYEQYF.

The chain is built from TRBV5-6 and TRBJ2-7; no reliable D call. The CDR3 spans 12 residues. Deletions cut 1 base from V and 5 bases from J, with 7 bases between. Germline CDR1 is SGHDT and CDR2 is YYEEEE. In DNA, the CDR3 is TGTGCCAGCAGCTTGACGTATCACGAGCAGTACTTC. Translating gives CASSLTYHEQYF.

This clone came up a few times. The gene calls are TRBV11-2 and TRBJ2-3; 11 bases agree with TRBD2. The V segment lost 7 bases and the J segment 1 base; nucleotides outside the gene matches: 16. The CDR3 covers 19 residues. Looked up from germline, CDR1 is SGHAT and CDR2 is FQNNGV. The DNA for the CDR3 is TGTGCCAGCACCCTCCGTGGGTTAGCGGGAGGGCCTCGCACAGATACGCAGTATTTT. As protein: CASTLRGLAGGPRTDTQYF.

The J gene is TRBJ2-3, the V gene TRBV6-6, with D possibly TRBD1 on 6 matching bases. Trimming took 2 bases from V and 2 from J, leaving 8 bases between them. CDR1 is MNHNY and CDR2 is SVGAGI in the germline V gene (reference sequence). CDR3 length equals 14 residues. The CDR3 DNA follows: TGTGCCAGCAGTTACAGGGGGTTCACAGATACGCAGTATTTT. Translation: CASSYRGFTDTQYF.

This chain joins TRBV9 and TRBJ2-5, with 10 bases fitting TRBD2. V lost 3 bases and J lost 5; bases outside the gene matches: 7. Germline V lookup: CDR1 SGDLS, CDR2 YYNGEE. There are 15 residues in the CDR3. The CDR3 coding sequence is TGTGCCAGCAGCGGCCCCTCGGGACTAGCGGAGACCCAGTACTTC. Amino acids: CASSGPSGLAETQYF.

This chain connects TRBV11-1 to TRBJ1-2; 7 nucleotides line up with TRBD1. Per the germline V gene, CDR1 is SGHAT and CDR2 is FQDESV (reference sequence). V was pared by 4 bases and J by 4 bases, with 9 bases of the junction left unmatched. The CDR3 extends over 15 amino acids. The CDR3 DNA sequence: TGTGCCAGCAGCTACGAGACAGGGTTGACCTATGGCTACACCTTC. This encodes CASSYETGLTYGYTF.

The chain couples TRBV13 to TRBJ2-7; no clear D gene. CDR3 length: 13 amino acids. V lost 1 base to trimming and J lost 4 bases, with 8 bases between them. CDR1 is PRHDT, CDR2 FYEKMQ, per germline (reference sequence). CDR3 coding DNA: TGTGCCAGCAGCTTAGAGGCCCAATACGAGCAGTACTTC. Translation: CASSLEAQYEQYF.

This chain links TRBV21-1 with TRBJ1-1; whether TRBD1, the table's D call, matches the DNA was not checked. TRBV21-1 is marked as a pseudogene. The length of the CDR3 is 13 residues. The CDR3 sequence: CASSPGQNTEAFF. The CDR3 nucleotides are TGTGCCAGCAGCCCGGGACAGAACACTGAAGCTTTCTTT.

The rearrangement joins TRBV28 to TRBJ2-5; 8 bases match TRBD1. Losses at the gene ends were 2 bases for V and 5 bases for J; bases not matched to a gene: 4. CDR1 MDHEN and CDR2 SYDVKM come from the germline V gene. The CDR3 runs 14 residues. In nucleotides, the CDR3 is TGTGCCAGCAGTTTACAGGGGGCTAGGGAGACCCAGTACTTC. Its translation is CASSLQGARETQYF.

The chain carries TRBV4-1 and TRBJ2-1; D may correspond to TRBD1 or TRBD2 (6 bases each). This CDR3 has 15 amino acids. CDR1 and CDR2 (germline): MGHRA, YSYEKL. Trimming removed 1 base from V and 5 bases from J, with 12 bases in between. CDR3 protein: CASSQVGGMDNEQFF. For the CDR3, the DNA is TGCGCCAGCAGCCAAGTGGGGGGCATGGACAATGAGCAGTTCTTC.